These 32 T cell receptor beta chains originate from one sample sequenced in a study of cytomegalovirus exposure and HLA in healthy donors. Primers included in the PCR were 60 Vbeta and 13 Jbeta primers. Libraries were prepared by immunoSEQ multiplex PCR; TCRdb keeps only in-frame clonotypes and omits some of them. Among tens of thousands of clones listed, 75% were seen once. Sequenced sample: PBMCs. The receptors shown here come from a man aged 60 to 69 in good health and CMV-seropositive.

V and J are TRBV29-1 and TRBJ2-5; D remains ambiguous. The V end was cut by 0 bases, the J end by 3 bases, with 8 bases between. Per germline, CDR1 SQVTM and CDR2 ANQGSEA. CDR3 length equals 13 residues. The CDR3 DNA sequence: TGCAGCGTTGAAGAAGAGACTGAAGAGACCCAGTACTTC. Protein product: CSVEEETEETQYF.

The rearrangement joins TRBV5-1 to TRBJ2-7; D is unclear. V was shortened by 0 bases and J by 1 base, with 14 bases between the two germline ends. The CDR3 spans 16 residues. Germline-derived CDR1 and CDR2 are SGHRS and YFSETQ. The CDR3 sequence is CASSLGHRDSSYEQYF. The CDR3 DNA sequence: TGCGCCAGCAGCTTGGGACACCGCGATTCATCCTACGAGCAGTACTTC.

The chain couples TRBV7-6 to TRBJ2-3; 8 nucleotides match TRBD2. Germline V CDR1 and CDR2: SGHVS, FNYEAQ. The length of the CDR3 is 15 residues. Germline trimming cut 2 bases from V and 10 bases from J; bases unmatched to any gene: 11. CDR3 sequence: CASSLKLAAINPQYF. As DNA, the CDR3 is TGTGCCAGCAGCTTAAAACTAGCGGCCATTAACCCGCAGTATTTT.

CDR3 sequence: CASDSIEETQYF. The CDR3 DNA reads as TGTGCCAGCGACAGTATCGAAGAGACCCAGTACTTC. This chain joins TRBV7-9 and TRBJ2-5; TRBD1 might be the D (5 bases). Per germline, CDR1 SEHNR and CDR2 FQNEAQ (reference sequence). The CDR3 spans 12 residues. V shed 8 bases and J shed 3 bases, with 10 bases lying between them. Drawing the rest from reference TRBV7-9 and TRBJ2-5, the complete variable domain is DTGVSQNPRHKITKRGQNVTFRCDPISEHNRLYWYRQTLGQGPEFLTYFQNEAQLEKSRLLSDRFSAERPKGSFSTLEIQRTEQGDSAMYLCASDSIEETQYFGPGTRLLVL.

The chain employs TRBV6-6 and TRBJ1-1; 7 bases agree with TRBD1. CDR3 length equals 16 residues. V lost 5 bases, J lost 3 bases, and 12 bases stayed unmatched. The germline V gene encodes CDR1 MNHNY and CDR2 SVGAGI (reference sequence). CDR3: CASSPTTGEGDTEAFF. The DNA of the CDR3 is TGTGCCAGCAGTCCAACCACAGGGGAAGGGGACACTGAAGCTTTCTTT.

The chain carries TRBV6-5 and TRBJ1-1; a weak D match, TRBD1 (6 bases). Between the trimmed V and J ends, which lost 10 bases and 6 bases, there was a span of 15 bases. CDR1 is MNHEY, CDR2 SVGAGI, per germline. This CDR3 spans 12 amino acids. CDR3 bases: TGTGCCACACTAACTCCAGGGGCTGAAGCTTTCTTT. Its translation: CATLTPGAEAFF.

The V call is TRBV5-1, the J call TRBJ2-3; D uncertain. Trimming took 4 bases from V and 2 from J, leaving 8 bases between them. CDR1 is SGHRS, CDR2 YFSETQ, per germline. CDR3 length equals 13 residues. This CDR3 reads CASSAQNTDTQYF. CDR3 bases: TGCGCCAGCAGCGCCCAGAACACAGATACGCAGTATTTT.

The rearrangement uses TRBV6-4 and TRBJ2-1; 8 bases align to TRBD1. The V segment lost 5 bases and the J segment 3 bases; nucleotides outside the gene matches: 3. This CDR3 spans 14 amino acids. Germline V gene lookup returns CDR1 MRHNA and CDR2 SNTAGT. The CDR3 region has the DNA TGTGCCAGCAGTCAGGGGGCGGACTACAATGAGCAGTTCTTC. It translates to CASSQGADYNEQFF.

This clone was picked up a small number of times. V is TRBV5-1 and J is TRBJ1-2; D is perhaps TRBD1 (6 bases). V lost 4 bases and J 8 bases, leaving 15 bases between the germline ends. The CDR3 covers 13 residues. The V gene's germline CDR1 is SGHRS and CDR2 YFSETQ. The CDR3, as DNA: TGCGCCAGCAGCGAAGGACAGCCGGGGGGCTACACCTTC. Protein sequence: CASSEGQPGGYTF.

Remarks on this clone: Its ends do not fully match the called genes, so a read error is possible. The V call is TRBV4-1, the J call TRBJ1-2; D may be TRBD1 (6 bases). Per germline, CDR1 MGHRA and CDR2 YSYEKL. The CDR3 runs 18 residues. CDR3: CASSQESQGFLINYGYAF. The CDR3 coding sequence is TGCGCCAGCAGCCAAGAATCCCAGGGGTTCCTTATTAACTATGGCTACGCCTTC.

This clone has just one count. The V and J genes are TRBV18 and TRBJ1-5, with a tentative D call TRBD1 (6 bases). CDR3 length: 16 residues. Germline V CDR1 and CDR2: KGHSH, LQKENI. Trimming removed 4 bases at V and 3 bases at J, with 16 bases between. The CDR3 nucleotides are TGTGCCAGCTCACTGGACAGCGGACGTAACAATCAGCCCCAGCATTTT. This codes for CASSLDSGRNNQPQHF.

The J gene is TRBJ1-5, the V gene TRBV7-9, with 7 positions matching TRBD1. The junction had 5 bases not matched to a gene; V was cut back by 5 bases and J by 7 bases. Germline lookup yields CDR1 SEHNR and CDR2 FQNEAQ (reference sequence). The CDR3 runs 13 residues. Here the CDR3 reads CASSRDSYQPQHF. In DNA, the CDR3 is TGTGCCAGCAGCCGGGACAGCTACCAGCCCCAGCATTTT.

For the CDR3, the DNA is TGTGCCAGCAGACATTATAATTCACCCCTCCACTTT. This gives the protein CASRHYNSPLHF. The V and J genes are TRBV6-6 and TRBJ1-6; D unresolved. Between the trimmed V and J ends, which lost 6 bases and 4 bases, there was a span of 4 bases. The CDR3 runs to 12 residues. Germline V CDR1 and CDR2: MNHNY, SVGAGI (reference sequence).

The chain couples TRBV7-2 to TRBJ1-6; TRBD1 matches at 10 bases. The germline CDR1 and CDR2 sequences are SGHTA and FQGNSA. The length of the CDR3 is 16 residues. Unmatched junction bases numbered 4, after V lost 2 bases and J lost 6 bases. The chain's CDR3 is CASSLWRQGANSPLHF. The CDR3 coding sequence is TGTGCCAGCAGCTTATGGCGACAGGGGGCTAATTCACCCCTCCACTTT.

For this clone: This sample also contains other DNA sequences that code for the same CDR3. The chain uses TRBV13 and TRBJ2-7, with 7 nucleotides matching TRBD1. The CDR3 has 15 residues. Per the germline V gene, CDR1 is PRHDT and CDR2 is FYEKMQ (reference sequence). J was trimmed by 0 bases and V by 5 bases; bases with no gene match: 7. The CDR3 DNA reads TGTGCCAGCAGCCAACAGGGGTTGTCCTCCTACGAGCAGTACTTC. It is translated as CASSQQGLSSYEQYF.

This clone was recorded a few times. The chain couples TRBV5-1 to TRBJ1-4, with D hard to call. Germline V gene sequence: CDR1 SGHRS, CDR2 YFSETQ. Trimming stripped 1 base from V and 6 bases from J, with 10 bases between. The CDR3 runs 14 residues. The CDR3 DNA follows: TGCGCCAGCAGCTTGAGTCCAGGTGATGAAAAACTGTTTTTT. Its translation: CASSLSPGDEKLFF.

CDR3 in DNA: TGTGCCAGCAGCTTAGTTAGCACCGAGACCCAGTACTTC. Translated, it gives CASSLVSTETQYF. The chain carries TRBV7-9 and TRBJ2-5; D is ambiguous. V shed 1 base and J shed 5 bases, with 8 bases lying between them. Germline V gene data show CDR1 as SEHNR and CDR2 as FQNEAQ (reference sequence). There are 13 residues in the CDR3.

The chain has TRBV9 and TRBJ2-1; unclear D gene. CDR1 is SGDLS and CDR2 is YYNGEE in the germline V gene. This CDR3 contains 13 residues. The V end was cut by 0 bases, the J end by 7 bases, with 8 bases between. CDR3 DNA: TGTGCCAGCAGCGTAGTTGGTCGGAATGAGCAGTTCTTC. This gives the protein CASSVVGRNEQFF. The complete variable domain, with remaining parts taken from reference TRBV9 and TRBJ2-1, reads DSGVTQTPKHLITATGQRVTLRCSPRSGDLSVYWYQQSLDQGLQFLIQYYNGEERAKGNILERFSAQQFPDLHSELNLSSLELGDSALYFCASSVVGRNEQFFGPGTRLTVL.

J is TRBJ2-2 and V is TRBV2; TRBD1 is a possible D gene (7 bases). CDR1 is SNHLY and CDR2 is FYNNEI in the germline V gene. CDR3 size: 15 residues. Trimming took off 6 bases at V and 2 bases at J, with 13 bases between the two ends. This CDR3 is CASRAQGGNTGELFF. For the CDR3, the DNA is TGTGCCAGCAGGGCCCAGGGGGGAAACACCGGGGAGCTGTTTTTT.

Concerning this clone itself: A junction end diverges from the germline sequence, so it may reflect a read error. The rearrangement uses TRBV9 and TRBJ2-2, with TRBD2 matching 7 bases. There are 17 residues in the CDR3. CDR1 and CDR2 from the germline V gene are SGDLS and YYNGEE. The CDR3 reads CASGVATHRGVTGELFF. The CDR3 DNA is TGTGCCAGCGGCGTAGCTACTCATCGGGGGGTCACCGGGGAGCTGTTTTTT.

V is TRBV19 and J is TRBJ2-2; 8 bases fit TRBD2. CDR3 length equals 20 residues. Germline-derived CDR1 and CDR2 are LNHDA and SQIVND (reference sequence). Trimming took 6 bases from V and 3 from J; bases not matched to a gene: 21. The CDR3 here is CASRPWDGSSGTHHTGELFF. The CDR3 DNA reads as TGTGCCAGTAGGCCTTGGGACGGGAGTAGCGGGACACACCACACCGGGGAGCTGTTTTTT. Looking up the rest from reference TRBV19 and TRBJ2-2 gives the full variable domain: DGGITQSPKYLFRKEGQNVTLSCEQNLNHDAMYWYRQDPGQGLRLIYYSQIVNDFQKGDIAEGYSVSREKKESFPLTVTSAQKNPTAFYLCASRPWDGSSGTHHTGELFFGEGSRLTVL.

Here the CDR3 DNA reads TGCGCCAGCAGCCAAGATTCTAGCGCCTTTCTCTACGAGCAGTACTTC. This encodes CASSQDSSAFLYEQYF. The rearrangement uses TRBV4-1 and TRBJ2-7; weak D call: TRBD2 (6 bases). Germline V CDR1 and CDR2: MGHRA, YSYEKL. With 0 bases removed from V and 3 bases from J, the gap between germline ends came to 15 bases. The CDR3 loop spans 16 amino acids.

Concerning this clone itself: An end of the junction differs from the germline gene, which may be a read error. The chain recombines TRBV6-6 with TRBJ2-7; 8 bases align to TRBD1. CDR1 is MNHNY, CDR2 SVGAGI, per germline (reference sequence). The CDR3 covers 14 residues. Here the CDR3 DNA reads TGTGCCAGCAGGTTAAGGGGACAGGACTACGAGCAGCACTTC. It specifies CASRLRGQDYEQHF.

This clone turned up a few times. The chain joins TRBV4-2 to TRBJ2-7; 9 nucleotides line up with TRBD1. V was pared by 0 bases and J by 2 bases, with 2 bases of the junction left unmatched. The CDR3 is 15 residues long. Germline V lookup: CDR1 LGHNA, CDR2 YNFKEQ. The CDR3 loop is CASSQEQGATYEQYF. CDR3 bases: TGTGCCAGCAGCCAAGAACAGGGGGCAACCTACGAGCAGTACTTC.

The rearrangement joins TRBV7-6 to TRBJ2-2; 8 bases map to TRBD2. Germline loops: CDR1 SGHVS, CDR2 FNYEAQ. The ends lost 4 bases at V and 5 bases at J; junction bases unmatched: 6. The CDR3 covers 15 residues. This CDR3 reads CASSSSGRGTGELFF. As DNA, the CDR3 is TGTGCCAGCAGCTCCAGCGGGAGAGGGACCGGGGAGCTGTTTTTT.

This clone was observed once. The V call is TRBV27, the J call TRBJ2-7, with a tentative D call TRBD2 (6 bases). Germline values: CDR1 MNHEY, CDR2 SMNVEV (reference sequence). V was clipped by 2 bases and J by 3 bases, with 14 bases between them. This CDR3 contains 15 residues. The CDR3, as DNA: TGTGCCAGCAGTTTAAGCGGGCGCCCTGACTACGAGCAGTACTTC. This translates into CASSLSGRPDYEQYF.

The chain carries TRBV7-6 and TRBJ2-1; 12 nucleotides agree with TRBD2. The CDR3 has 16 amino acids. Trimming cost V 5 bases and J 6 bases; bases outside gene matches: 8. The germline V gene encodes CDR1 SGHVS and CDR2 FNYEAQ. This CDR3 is CASSARLAGVGNEQFF. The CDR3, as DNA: TGTGCCAGCAGCGCCCGACTAGCGGGGGTGGGCAATGAGCAGTTCTTC. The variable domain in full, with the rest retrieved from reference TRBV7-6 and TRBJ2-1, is GAGVSQSPRYKVTKRGQDVALRCDPISGHVSLYWYRQALGQGPEFLTYFNYEAQQDKSGLPNDRFSAERPEGSISTLTIQRTEQRDSAMYRCASSARLAGVGNEQFFGPGTRLTVL.

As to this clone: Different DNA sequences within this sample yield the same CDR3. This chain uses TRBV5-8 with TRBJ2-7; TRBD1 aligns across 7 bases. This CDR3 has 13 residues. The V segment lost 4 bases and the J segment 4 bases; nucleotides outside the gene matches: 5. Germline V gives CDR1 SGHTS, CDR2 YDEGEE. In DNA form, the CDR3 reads TGTGCCAGCAGCCCCGGGACAGTTTACGAGCAGTACTTC. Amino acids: CASSPGTVYEQYF.

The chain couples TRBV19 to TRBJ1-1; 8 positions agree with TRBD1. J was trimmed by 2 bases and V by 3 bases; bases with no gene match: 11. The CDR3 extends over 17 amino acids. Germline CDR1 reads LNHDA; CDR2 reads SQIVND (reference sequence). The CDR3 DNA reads TGTGCCAGTAGTATCAGCCCCAACGCAGGGGGCAACACTGAAGCTTTCTTT. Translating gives CASSISPNAGGNTEAFF.

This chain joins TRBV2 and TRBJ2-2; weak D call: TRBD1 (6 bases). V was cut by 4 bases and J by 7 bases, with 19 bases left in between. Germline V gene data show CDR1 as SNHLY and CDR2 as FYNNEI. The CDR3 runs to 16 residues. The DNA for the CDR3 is TGTGCCAGCAGTGCTTGGGGGCTACCCTCGGGCGGGGAGCTGTTTTTT. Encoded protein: CASSAWGLPSGGELFF.

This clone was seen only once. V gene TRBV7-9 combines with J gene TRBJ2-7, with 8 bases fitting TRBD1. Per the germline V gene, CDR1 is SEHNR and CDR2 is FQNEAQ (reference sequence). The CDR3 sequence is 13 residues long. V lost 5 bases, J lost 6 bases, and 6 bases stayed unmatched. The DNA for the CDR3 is TGTGCCAGCAGCGCCCGGGACAGGACCGAGCAGTACTTC. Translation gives CASSARDRTEQYF.

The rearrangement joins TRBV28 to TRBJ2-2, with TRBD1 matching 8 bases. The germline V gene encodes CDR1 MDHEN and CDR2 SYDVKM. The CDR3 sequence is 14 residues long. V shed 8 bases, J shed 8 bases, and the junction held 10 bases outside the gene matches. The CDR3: CASSLSGGGGELFF. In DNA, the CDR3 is TGTGCCAGCTCGCTTTCAGGGGGCGGAGGGGAGCTGTTTTTT.